This TCR beta chain is drawn from a study of T cells in Graves' hyperthyroidism and ophthalmopathy. The TCR beta CDR3 regions underwent amplification using RNA transcripts as the source. The HTBI primer set served for first-round RT-PCR of the TCR CDR3. TCRdb used MiXCR to reprocess the multiplex PCR reads, holding one entry per CDR3 protein. The profile shows roughly 330,000 distinct CDR3 sequences, over 15% of them singletons. This clonotype was seen ten or more times. The source material was blood. The source is a man aged 25 to 45 with Graves' hyperthyroidism.

For the CDR3, the DNA is TGCAGTGCCCCTGAACAGGGGGCATGGAATCAGCCCCAGCATTTT. Translated: CSAPEQGAWNQPQHF. The chain links TRBV20-1 to TRBJ1-5; 9 positions match TRBD1. The germline CDR1 and CDR2 sequences are DFQATT and SNEGSKA (reference sequence). The CDR3 is 15 amino acids. Losses at the gene ends were 6 bases for V and 4 bases for J; bases not matched to a gene: 10.